This T cell receptor (beta chain) was observed in a study of PD-L1 blockade in urothelial cancer. Study at large: Blood-derived samples held a median roughly 150,000 T cells.

A remark on this clone: Its antigen is currently unknown.

Notes on the study in general: Pretreatment clonality of the blood TCR repertoire below the median was predictive of superior survival. Tumor-associated blood clones were expanded more by durable-benefit patients at 3 weeks.

CDR3 size: 18 residues. V lost 2 bases, J lost 8 bases, and 16 bases stayed unmatched. CDR1 is SGHAT, CDR2 FQNNGV, per germline. Each PCR had synthetic TCR analog templates added to it as a spike-in. Measured with immunoSEQ multiplex PCR; TCRdb has only the in-frame clones, and not every one. The table includes about 80,000 clones, about nine tenths detected once. The source of this sequence is a woman in her seventies with urothelial cancer. Sequencing used PBMCs, obtained around atezolizumab (anti-PD-L1) treatment. The rearrangement joins TRBV11-2 to TRBJ2-1; 9 bases fit TRBD2. CDR3 DNA: TGTGCCAGCAGCTTATTTCGATTAGCGGGAGCCAAAAACGATGAGCAGTTCTTC. Translation gives CASSLFRLAGAKNDEQFF.